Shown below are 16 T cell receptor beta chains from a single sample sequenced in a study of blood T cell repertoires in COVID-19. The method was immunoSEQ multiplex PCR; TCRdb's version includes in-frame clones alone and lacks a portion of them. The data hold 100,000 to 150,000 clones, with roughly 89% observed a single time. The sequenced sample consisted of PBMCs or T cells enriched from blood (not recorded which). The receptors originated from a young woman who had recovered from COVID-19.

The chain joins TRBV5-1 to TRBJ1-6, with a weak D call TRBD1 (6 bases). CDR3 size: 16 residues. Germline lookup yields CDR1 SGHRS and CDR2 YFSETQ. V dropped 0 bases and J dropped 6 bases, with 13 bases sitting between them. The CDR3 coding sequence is TGCGCCAGCAGCTTGGGGGCAGACAGGCGTAATTCACCCCTCCACTTT. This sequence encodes CASSLGADRRNSPLHF.

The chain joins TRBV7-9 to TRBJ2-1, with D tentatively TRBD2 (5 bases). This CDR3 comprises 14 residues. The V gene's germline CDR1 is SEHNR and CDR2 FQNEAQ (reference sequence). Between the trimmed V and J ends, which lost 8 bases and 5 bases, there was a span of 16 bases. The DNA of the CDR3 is TGTGCCAGCCGTCTGACGGGATGGGACAATGAGCAGTTCTTC. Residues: CASRLTGWDNEQFF. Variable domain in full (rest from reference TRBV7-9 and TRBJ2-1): DTGVSQNPRHKITKRGQNVTFRCDPISEHNRLYWYRQTLGQGPEFLTYFQNEAQLEKSRLLSDRFSAERPKGSFSTLEIQRTEQGDSAMYLCASRLTGWDNEQFFGPGTRLTVL.

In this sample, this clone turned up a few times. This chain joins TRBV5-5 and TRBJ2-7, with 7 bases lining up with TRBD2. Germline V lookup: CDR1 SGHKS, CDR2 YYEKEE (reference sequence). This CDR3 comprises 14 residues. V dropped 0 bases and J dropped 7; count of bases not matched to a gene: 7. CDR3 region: CASSLGGSSREQYF. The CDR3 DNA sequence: TGTGCCAGCAGCTTGGGCGGGAGTTCGCGGGAGCAGTACTTC.

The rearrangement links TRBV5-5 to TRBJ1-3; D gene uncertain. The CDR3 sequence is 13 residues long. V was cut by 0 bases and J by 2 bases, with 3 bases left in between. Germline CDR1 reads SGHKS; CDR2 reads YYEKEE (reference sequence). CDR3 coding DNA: TGTGCCAGCAGCTTGGCGGCTGGAAACACCATATATTTT. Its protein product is CASSLAAGNTIYF.

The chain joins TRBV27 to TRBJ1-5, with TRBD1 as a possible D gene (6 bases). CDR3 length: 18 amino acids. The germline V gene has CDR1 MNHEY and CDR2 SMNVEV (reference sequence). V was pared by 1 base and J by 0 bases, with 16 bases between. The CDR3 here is CASSLLALDRYSNQPQHF. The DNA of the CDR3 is TGTGCCAGCAGTTTATTGGCCCTGGACAGATATAGCAATCAGCCCCAGCATTTT.

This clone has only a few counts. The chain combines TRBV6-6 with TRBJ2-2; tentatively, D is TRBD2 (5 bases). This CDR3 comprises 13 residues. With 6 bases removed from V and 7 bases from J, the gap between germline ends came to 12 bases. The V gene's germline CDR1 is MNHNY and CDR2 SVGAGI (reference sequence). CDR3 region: CASSGARGGELFF. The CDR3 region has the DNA TGTGCCAGCAGCGGTGCCCGGGGCGGGGAGCTGTTTTTT.

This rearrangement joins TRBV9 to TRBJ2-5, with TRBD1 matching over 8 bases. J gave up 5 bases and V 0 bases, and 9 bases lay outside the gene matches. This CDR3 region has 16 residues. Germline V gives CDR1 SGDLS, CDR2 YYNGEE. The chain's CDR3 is CASSVVGAGGLETQYF. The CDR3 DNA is TGTGCCAGCAGCGTAGTAGGGGCAGGGGGCTTGGAGACCCAGTACTTC.

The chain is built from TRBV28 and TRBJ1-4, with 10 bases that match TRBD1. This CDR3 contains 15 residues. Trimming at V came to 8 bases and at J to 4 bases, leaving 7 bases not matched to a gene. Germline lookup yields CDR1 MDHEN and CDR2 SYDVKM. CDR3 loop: CASATGGAGNEKLFF. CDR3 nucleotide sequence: TGTGCCAGCGCGACAGGGGGCGCTGGTAATGAAAAACTGTTTTTT. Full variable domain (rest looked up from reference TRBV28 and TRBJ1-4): DVKVTQSSRYLVKRTGEKVFLECVQDMDHENMFWYRQDPGLGLRLIYFSYDVKMKEKGDIPEGYSVSREKKERFSLILESASTNQTSMYLCASATGGAGNEKLFFGSGTQLSVL.

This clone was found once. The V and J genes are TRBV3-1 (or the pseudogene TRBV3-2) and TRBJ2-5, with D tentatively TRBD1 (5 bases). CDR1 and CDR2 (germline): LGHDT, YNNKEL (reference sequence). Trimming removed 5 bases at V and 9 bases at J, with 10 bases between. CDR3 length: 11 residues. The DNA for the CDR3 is TGTGCCAGCAGCGAGGAAGGGGCCCAGTACTTC. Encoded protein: CASSEEGAQYF.

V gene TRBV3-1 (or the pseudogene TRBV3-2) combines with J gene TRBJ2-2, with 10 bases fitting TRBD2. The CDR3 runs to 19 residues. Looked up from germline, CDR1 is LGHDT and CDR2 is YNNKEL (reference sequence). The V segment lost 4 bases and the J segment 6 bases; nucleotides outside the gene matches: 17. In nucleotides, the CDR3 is TGTGCCAGCAGCCCCCCAGCTAGCGGGAGCCCTTATTTTTCCGGGGAGCTGTTTTTT. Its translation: CASSPPASGSPYFSGELFF.

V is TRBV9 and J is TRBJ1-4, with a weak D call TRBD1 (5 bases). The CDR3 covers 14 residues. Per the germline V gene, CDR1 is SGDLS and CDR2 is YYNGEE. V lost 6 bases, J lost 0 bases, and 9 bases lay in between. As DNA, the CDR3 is TGTGCCAGCACCCGGACACCAACTAATGAAAAACTGTTTTTT. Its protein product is CASTRTPTNEKLFF.

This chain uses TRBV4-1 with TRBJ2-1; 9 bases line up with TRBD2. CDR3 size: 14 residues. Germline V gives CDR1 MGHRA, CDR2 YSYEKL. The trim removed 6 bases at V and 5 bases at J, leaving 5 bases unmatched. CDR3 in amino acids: CASRMTSGNNEQFF. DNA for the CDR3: TGCGCCAGCAGGATGACTAGCGGTAACAATGAGCAGTTCTTC.

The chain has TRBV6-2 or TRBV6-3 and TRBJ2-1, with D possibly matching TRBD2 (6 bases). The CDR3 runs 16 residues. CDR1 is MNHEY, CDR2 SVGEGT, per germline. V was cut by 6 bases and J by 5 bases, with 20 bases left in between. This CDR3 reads CASSRRVGERNNEQFF. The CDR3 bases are TGTGCCAGCAGCCGGAGGGTGGGAGAACGAAACAATGAGCAGTTCTTC.

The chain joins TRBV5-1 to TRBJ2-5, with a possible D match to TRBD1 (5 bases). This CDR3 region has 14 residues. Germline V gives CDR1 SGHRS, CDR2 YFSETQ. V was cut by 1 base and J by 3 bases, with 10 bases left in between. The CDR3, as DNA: TGCGCCAGCAGCTTGCGGCAGGGTGAAGAGACCCAGTACTTC. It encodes CASSLRQGEETQYF.

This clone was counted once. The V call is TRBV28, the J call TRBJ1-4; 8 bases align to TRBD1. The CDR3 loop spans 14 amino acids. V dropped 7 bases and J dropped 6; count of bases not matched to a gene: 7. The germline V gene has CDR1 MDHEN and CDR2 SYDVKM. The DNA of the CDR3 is TGTGCCAGCATCGGTGACAGGGGTGATGAAAAACTGTTTTTT. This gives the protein CASIGDRGDEKLFF. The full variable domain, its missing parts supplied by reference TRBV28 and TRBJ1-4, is DVKVTQSSRYLVKRTGEKVFLECVQDMDHENMFWYRQDPGLGLRLIYFSYDVKMKEKGDIPEGYSVSREKKERFSLILESASTNQTSMYLCASIGDRGDEKLFFGSGTQLSVL.

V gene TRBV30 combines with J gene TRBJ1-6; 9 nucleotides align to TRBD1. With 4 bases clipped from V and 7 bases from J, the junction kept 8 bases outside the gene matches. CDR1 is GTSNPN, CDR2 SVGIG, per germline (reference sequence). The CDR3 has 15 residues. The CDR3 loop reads CAWTGQGQGNSPLHF. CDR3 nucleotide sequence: TGTGCCTGGACCGGACAGGGGCAGGGAAATTCACCCCTCCACTTT.